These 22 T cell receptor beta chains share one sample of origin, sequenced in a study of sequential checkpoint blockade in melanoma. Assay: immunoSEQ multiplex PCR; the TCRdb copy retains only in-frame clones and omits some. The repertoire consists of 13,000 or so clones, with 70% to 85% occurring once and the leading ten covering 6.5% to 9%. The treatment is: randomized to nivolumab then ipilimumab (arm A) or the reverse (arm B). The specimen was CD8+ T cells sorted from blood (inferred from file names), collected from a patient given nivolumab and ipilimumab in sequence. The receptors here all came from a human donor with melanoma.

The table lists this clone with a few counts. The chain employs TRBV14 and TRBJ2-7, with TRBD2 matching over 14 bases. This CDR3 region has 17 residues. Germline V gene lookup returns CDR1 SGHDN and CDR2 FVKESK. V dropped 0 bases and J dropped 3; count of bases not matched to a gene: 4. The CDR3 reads CASSQEGLAGASYEQYF. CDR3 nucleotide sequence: TGTGCCAGCAGCCAAGAGGGACTAGCGGGGGCAAGCTACGAGCAGTACTTC.

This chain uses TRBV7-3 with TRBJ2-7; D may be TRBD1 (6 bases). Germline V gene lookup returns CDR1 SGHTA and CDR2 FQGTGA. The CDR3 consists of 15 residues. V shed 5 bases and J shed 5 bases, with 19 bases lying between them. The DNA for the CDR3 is TGTGCCAGCAGCCCCACCCCAGGGGCAATTGACGAGCAGTACTTC. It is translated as CASSPTPGAIDEQYF.

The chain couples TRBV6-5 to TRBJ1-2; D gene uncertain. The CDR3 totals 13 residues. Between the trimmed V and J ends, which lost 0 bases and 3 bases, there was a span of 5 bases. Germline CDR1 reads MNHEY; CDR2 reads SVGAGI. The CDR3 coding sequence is TGTGCCAGCAGTTACTCGAGTGACTATGGCTACACCTTC. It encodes CASSYSSDYGYTF.

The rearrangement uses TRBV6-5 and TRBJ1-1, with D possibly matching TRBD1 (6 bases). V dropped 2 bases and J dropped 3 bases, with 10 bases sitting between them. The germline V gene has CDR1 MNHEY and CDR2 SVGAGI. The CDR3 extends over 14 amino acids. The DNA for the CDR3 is TGTGCCAGCAGTTACGGGCAGGGGCACACTGAAGCTTTCTTT. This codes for CASSYGQGHTEAFF.

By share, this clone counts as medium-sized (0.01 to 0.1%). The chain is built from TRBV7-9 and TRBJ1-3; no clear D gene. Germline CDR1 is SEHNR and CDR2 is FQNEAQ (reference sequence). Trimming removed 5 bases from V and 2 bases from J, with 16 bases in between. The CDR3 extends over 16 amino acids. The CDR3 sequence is CASSLPTGEAGNTIYF. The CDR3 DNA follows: TGTGCCAGCAGCCTCCCGACTGGGGAGGCTGGAAACACCATATATTTT.

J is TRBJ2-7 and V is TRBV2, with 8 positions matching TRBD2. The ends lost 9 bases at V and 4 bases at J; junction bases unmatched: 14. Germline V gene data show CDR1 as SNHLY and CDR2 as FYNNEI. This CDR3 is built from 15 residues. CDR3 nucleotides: TGTGCCAGAGCGGGGGCCCGCGGGGAGAAATACGAGCAGTACTTC. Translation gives CARAGARGEKYEQYF.

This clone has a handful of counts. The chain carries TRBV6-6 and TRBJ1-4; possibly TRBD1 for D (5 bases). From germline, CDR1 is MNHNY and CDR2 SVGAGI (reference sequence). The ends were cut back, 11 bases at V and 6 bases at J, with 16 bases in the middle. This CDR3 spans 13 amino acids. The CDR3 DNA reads TGTGCCGCTACGGGACTCACTTATGAAAAACTGTTTTTT. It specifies CAATGLTYEKLFF.

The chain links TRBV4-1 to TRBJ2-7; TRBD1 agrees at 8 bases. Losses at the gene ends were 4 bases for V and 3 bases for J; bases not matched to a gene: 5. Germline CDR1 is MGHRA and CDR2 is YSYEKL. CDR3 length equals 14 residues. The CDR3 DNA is TGCGCCAGCAGCCTGATGACAGGGGACTACGAGCAGTACTTC. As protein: CASSLMTGDYEQYF.

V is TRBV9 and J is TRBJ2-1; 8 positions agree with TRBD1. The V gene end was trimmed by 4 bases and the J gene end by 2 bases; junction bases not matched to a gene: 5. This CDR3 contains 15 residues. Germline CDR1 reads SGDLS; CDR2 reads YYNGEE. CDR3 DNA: TGTGCCAGCAGCCCAACAGGGGGAACCTACAATGAGCAGTTCTTC. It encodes CASSPTGGTYNEQFF.

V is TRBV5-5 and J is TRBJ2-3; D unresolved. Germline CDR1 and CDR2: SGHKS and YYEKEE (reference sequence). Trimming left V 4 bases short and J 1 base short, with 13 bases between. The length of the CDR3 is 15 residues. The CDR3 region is CASSHTPAGTDTQYF. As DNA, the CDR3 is TGTGCCAGCAGCCATACTCCTGCGGGCACAGATACGCAGTATTTT.

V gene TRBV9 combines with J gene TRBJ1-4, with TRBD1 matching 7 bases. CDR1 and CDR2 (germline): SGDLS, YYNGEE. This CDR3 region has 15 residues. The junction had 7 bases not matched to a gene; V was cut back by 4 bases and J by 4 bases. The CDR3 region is CASSPGTESNEKLFF. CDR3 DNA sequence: TGTGCCAGCAGCCCCGGGACAGAGAGTAATGAAAAACTGTTTTTT.

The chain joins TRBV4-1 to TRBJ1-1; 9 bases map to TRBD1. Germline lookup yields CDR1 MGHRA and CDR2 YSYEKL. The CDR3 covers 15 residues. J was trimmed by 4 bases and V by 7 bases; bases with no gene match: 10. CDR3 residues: CASNLGGTGSTEAFF. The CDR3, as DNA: TGCGCCAGCAACCTGGGGGGGACAGGGAGCACTGAAGCTTTCTTT.

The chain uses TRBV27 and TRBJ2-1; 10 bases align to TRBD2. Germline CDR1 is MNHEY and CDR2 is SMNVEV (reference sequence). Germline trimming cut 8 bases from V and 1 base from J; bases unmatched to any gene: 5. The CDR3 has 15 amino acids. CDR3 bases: TGTGCCAGCTCCTTAGCGGGGGGTTCCTACAATGAGCAGTTCTTC. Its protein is CASSLAGGSYNEQFF.

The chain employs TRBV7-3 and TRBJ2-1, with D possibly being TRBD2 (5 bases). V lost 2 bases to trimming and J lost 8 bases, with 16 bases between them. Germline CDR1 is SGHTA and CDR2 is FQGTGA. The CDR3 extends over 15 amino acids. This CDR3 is CASSLSWLPGDEQFF. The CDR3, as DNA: TGTGCCAGCAGCTTATCGTGGTTACCCGGGGATGAGCAGTTCTTC.

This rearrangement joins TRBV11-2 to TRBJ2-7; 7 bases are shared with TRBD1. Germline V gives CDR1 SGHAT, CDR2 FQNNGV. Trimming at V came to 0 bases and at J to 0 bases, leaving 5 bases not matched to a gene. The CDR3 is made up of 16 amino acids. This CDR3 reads CASSLDPRTGSYEQYF. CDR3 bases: TGTGCCAGCAGCTTAGATCCGCGGACAGGCTCCTACGAGCAGTACTTC.

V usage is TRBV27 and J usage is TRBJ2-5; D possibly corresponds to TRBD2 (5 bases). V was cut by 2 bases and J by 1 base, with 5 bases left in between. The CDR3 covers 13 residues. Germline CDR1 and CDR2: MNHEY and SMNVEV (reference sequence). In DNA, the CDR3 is TGTGCCAGCAGTTTACTAGCCCAAGAGACCCAGTACTTC. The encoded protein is CASSLLAQETQYF.

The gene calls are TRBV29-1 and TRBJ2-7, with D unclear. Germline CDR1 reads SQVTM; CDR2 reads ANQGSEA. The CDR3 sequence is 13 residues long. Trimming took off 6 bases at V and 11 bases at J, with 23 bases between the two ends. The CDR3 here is CSVHLPGPQVEYF. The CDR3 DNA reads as TGCAGCGTCCATTTACCCGGTCCCCAGGTTGAGTACTTC.

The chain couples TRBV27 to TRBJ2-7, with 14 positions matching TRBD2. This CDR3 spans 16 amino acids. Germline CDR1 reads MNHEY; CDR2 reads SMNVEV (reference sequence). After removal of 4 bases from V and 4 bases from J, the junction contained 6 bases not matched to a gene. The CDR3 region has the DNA TGTGCCAGCAGTTCACCGGGACTAGCGGGAGATTACGAGCAGTACTTC. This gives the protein CASSSPGLAGDYEQYF.

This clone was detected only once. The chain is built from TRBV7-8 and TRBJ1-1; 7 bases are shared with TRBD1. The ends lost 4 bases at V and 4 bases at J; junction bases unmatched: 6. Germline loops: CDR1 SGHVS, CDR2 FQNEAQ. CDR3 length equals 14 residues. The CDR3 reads CASSSGGWGTEAFF. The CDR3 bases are TGTGCCAGCAGCTCAGGGGGGTGGGGCACTGAAGCTTTCTTT.

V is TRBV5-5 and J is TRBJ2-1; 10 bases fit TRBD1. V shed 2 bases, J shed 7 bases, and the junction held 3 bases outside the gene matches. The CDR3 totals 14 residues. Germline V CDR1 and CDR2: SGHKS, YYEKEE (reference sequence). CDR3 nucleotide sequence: TGTGCCAGCAGCTTAAGGACAGGGGGAAATGAGCAGTTCTTC. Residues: CASSLRTGGNEQFF.

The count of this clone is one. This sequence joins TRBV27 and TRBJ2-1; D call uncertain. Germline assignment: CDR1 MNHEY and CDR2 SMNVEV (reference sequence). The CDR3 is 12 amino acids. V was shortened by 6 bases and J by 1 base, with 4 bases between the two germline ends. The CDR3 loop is CASRASYNEQFF. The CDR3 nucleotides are TGTGCCAGCAGGGCATCCTACAATGAGCAGTTCTTC.

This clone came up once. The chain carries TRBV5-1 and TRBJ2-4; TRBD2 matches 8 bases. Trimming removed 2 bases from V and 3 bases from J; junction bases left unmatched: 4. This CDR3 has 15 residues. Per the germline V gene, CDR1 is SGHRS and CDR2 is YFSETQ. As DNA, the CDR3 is TGCGCCAGCAGCTTTGACGGGGGGGGCAAAAACATTCAGTACTTC. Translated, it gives CASSFDGGGKNIQYF.